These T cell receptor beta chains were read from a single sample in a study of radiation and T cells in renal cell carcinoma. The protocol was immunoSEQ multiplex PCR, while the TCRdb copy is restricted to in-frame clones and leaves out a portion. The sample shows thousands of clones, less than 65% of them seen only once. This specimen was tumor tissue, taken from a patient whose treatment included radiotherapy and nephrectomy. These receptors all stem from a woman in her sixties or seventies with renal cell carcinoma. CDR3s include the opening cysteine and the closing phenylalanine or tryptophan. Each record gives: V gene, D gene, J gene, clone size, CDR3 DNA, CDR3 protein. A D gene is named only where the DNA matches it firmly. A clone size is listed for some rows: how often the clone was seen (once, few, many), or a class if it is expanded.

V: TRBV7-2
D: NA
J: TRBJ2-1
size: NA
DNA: TGTGCCAGCAGCTTAGGGCCCTCAAACCATGACAATGAGCAGTTCTTC
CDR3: CASSLGPSNHDNEQFF

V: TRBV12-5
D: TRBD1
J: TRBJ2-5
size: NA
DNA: TGTGCTAGTGGTTTGGCGACAGGGGGCCGGGAGACCCAGTACTTC
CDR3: CASGLATGGRETQYF

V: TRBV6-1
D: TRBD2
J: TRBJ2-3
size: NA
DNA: TGTGCCAGCAGTGGACTAGCGGGAGCAGATACGCAGTATTTT
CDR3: CASSGLAGADTQYF

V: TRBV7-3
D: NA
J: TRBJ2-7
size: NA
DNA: TGTGCCAGCAGCACGGCCTGGGGGTACGAGCAGTACTTC
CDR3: CASSTAWGYEQYF

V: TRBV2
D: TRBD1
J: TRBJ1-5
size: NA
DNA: TGTGCCAGCGGCCGGGACAGCGGGAATAGCAATCAGCCCCAGCATTTT
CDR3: CASGRDSGNSNQPQHF

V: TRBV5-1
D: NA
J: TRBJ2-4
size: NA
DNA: TGCGCCAGCAACGGGGAAGGGCTTTTCAAAAACATTCAGTACTTC
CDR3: CASNGEGLFKNIQYF

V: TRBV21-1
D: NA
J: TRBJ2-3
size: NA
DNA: TGTGCCAGCAGCCCGAGGGGGTGGTACGATAGCACAGATACGCAGTATTTT
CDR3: CASSPRGWYDSTDTQYF

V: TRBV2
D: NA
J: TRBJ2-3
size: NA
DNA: TGTGCCAGCAGTACTCAGGGGGGAGGCACAGATACGCAGTATTTT
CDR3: CASSTQGGGTDTQYF

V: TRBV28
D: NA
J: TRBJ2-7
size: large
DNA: TGTGCCAGCAGTCCCTGGGGTGGGGGGACCCCCCTCGAGCAGTACTTC
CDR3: CASSPWGGGTPLEQYF

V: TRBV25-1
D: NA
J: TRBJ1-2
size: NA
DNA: TGTGCCAGCAGTGAAGAGGGCGGAGTGTGGGGCTACACCTTC
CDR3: CASSEEGGVWGYTF

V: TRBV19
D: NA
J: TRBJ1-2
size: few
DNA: TGTGCCAGTAGGTCTAACGCAGGGTGGCATCTTTATGGCTACACCTTC
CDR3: CASRSNAGWHLYGYTF

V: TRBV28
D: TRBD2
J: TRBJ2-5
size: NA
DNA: TGTGCCAGCAGTCAAACTAGCGGGGGCTCAGAGACCCAGTACTTC
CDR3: CASSQTSGGSETQYF

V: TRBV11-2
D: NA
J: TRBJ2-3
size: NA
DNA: TGTGCCAGCAGCTTACACCCCGCTAGCACAGATACGCAGTATTTT
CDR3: CASSLHPASTDTQYF

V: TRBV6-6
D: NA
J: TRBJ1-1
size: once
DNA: TGTGCCAGCAGTTCCGTTAGCTTCAACACTGAAGCTTTCTTT
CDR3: CASSSVSFNTEAFF

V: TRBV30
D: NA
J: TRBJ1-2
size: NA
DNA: TGTGCCTGGAGTTTTGCCGGCGGACGAAGCTATGGCTACACCTTC
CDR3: CAWSFAGGRSYGYTF

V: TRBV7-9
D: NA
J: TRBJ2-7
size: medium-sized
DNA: TGTGCCAGCAGCCAGCGAGGCAGCTCCTACGAGCAGTACTTC
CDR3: CASSQRGSSYEQYF

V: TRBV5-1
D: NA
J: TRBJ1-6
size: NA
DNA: TGCGCCAGCAGCTTGGTCGGGTATACGGATTCACCCCTCCACTTT
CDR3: CASSLVGYTDSPLHF

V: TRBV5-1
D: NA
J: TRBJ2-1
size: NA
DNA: TGCGCCAGCAGCCCCACCGGACAGTTTGGTGAGCAGTTCTTC
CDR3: CASSPTGQFGEQFF

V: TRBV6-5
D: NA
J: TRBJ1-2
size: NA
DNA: TGTGCCAGCAGTTACTCCAGGAACTATGGCTACACCTTC
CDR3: CASSYSRNYGYTF

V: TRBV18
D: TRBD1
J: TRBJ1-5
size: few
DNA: TGTGCCAGCTCACCAGTGGGACAGGGATCTCAGCCCCAGCATTTT
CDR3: CASSPVGQGSQPQHF

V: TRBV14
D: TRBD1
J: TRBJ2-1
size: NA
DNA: TGTGCCAGCAAAGGGACAGCCGGTGAGCAGTTCTTC
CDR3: CASKGTAGEQFF

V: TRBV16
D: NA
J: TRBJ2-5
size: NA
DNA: TGTGCCAGCAGCCTTTCGGAGGAGACCCAGTACTTC
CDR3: CASSLSEETQYF